This passage covers 14 T cell receptor beta chains from one sample sequenced in a study of blood T cell repertoires in COVID-19. Clones were sequenced by immunoSEQ multiplex PCR, and TCRdb holds only the in-frame ones, with some missing. The table has about 140,000 clones, about 82% seen once. Sequencing was performed on peripheral blood. These receptors all stem from a man aged 45-65 years with acute or convalescent COVID-19.

A single count supports this clone. The chain combines TRBV7-9 with TRBJ1-1; tentative D call: TRBD1 (5 bases). This CDR3 comprises 14 residues. Per germline, CDR1 SEHNR and CDR2 FQNEAQ (reference sequence). V gave up 3 bases and J gave up 4 bases, with 12 bases separating them. This CDR3 reads CASSFTTVRTEAFF. CDR3 DNA: TGTGCCAGCAGCTTTACGACAGTCCGCACTGAAGCTTTCTTT. Full variable domain (rest looked up from reference TRBV7-9 and TRBJ1-1): DTGVSQNPRHKITKRGQNVTFRCDPISEHNRLYWYRQTLGQGPEFLTYFQNEAQLEKSRLLSDRFSAERPKGSFSTLEIQRTEQGDSAMYLCASSFTTVRTEAFFGQGTRLTVV.

This clone has only a few counts. This rearrangement joins TRBV28 to TRBJ1-5; 8 bases match TRBD1. The V segment lost 5 bases and the J segment 7 bases; nucleotides outside the gene matches: 7. This CDR3 is 14 amino acids long. Germline values: CDR1 MDHEN, CDR2 SYDVKM. DNA for the CDR3: TGTGCCAGCAGTCCCGGACAGGGTTGGCAGCCCCAGCATTTT. Translating it yields CASSPGQGWQPQHF.

The CDR3 reads CASSAGTSGSYEQYF. The CDR3 DNA reads TGCGCCAGCAGTGCCGGGACTAGCGGGAGTTACGAGCAGTACTTC. The chain recombines TRBV10-1 with TRBJ2-7; 14 nucleotides agree with TRBD2. The CDR3 runs to 15 residues. From germline, CDR1 is WNHNN and CDR2 SYGVQD (reference sequence). V trimming: 4 bases; J trimming: 4 bases; junction bases outside the gene matches: 3.

The gene calls are TRBV19 and TRBJ2-2, with TRBD2 matching over 8 bases. Germline CDR1 reads LNHDA; CDR2 reads SQIVND (reference sequence). V was pared by 4 bases and J by 1 base, with 2 bases of the junction left unmatched. This CDR3 contains 15 residues. The CDR3 coding sequence is TGTGCCAGTAGTAACAGCGGGGGGAACACCGGGGAGCTGTTTTTT. Protein sequence: CASSNSGGNTGELFF.

The gene calls are TRBV28 and TRBJ2-7, with TRBD1 matching 9 bases. Germline V CDR1 and CDR2: MDHEN, SYDVKM. The CDR3 covers 16 residues. Trimming at V came to 5 bases and at J to 7 bases, leaving 15 bases not matched to a gene. CDR3 residues: CASSLQGALMYREQYF. CDR3 nucleotide sequence: TGTGCCAGCAGTCTACAGGGGGCGCTTATGTATCGGGAGCAGTACTTC.

The chain combines TRBV3-1 (or the pseudogene TRBV3-2) with TRBJ2-5; tentatively, D is TRBD2 (5 bases). The CDR3 is made up of 15 amino acids. V was shortened by 0 bases and J by 5 bases, with 13 bases between the two germline ends. Germline assignment: CDR1 LGHDT and CDR2 YNNKEL (reference sequence). CDR3 protein: CASSQDRGFAETQYF. In DNA, the CDR3 is TGTGCCAGCAGCCAAGATAGAGGGTTTGCGGAGACCCAGTACTTC.

This clone has a single count. The rearrangement uses TRBV18 and TRBJ1-5; tentatively, D is TRBD1 (6 bases). V was cut by 5 bases and J by 4 bases, with 12 bases left in between. Germline CDR1 is KGHSH and CDR2 is LQKENI. The CDR3 extends over 14 amino acids. CDR3 in amino acids: CASSVQGPNQPQHF. As DNA, the CDR3 is TGTGCCAGCTCAGTACAGGGTCCGAATCAGCCCCAGCATTTT.

The rearrangement uses TRBV5-1 and TRBJ2-1; maybe TRBD2 (6 bases). CDR3 length: 16 residues. The germline V gene has CDR1 SGHRS and CDR2 YFSETQ. The V gene lost 1 base and the J gene lost 2 bases, with 13 bases spanning the gap. CDR3 bases: TGCGCCAGCAGCTTGCATCGACTAGTTCCCTACAATGAGCAGTTCTTC. As protein: CASSLHRLVPYNEQFF.

The chain combines TRBV27 with TRBJ2-2; TRBD2 matches at 7 bases. The junction had 8 bases not matched to a gene; V was cut back by 5 bases and J by 2 bases. The CDR3 is 16 residues long. Germline-derived CDR1 and CDR2 are MNHEY and SMNVEV (reference sequence). CDR3 in amino acids: CASSPRERGNTGELFF. The CDR3 region has the DNA TGTGCCAGCAGTCCTCGGGAGCGGGGAAACACCGGGGAGCTGTTTTTT.

J is TRBJ1-6 and V is TRBV5-1; 7 nucleotides line up with TRBD1. The CDR3 contains 13 residues. CDR1 and CDR2 from the germline V gene are SGHRS and YFSETQ. V lost 5 bases, J lost 8 bases, and 4 bases stayed unmatched. The CDR3 coding sequence is TGCGCCAGCAGAGACAGGGCAGATTCACCCCTCCACTTT. Protein sequence: CASRDRADSPLHF.

With regard to this clone: Other DNA sequences in this specimen translate into the identical CDR3. The chain is built from TRBV6-5 and TRBJ1-5; D is possibly TRBD1 (5 bases). CDR1 and CDR2 (germline): MNHEY, SVGAGI. V lost 0 bases and J lost 1, with 7 bases in between. There are 15 residues in the CDR3. The DNA for the CDR3 is TGTGCCAGCAGTTACTCAAGGGGCAGCAATCAGCCCCAGCATTTT. This gives the protein CASSYSRGSNQPQHF.

V gene TRBV30 combines with J gene TRBJ1-2; D remains ambiguous. Germline lookup yields CDR1 GTSNPN and CDR2 SVGIG (reference sequence). CDR3 length equals 13 residues. Trimming stripped 2 bases from V and 4 bases from J, with 11 bases between. The CDR3 coding sequence is TGTGCCTGGAGTTTGGCAGGTACCTATGGCTACACCTTC. Encoded protein: CAWSLAGTYGYTF. Full variable domain (missing parts from reference TRBV30 and TRBJ1-2): SQTIHQWPATLVQPVGSPLSLECTVEGTSNPNLYWYRQAAGRGLQLLFYSVGIGQISSEVPQNLSASRPQDRQFILSSKKLLLSDSGFYLCAWSLAGTYGYTFGSGTRLTVV.

The rearrangement links TRBV11-2 to TRBJ2-3; the D is unclear. V lost 3 bases, J lost 0 bases, and 10 bases lay in between. Germline V lookup: CDR1 SGHAT, CDR2 FQNNGV. This CDR3 has 15 amino acids. CDR3 amino acids: CASSFPARSTDTQYF. CDR3 bases: TGTGCCAGCAGCTTCCCAGCGAGGAGCACAGATACGCAGTATTTT.

This chain links TRBV27 with TRBJ2-3; 7 bases are shared with TRBD1. Trimming removed 5 bases from V and 1 base from J; junction bases left unmatched: 12. CDR3 size: 17 residues. CDR1 and CDR2 (germline): MNHEY, SMNVEV (reference sequence). CDR3 protein: CASSPSRTGLGTDTQYF. The CDR3 DNA is TGTGCCAGCAGTCCCTCCCGGACAGGATTAGGCACAGATACGCAGTATTTT.